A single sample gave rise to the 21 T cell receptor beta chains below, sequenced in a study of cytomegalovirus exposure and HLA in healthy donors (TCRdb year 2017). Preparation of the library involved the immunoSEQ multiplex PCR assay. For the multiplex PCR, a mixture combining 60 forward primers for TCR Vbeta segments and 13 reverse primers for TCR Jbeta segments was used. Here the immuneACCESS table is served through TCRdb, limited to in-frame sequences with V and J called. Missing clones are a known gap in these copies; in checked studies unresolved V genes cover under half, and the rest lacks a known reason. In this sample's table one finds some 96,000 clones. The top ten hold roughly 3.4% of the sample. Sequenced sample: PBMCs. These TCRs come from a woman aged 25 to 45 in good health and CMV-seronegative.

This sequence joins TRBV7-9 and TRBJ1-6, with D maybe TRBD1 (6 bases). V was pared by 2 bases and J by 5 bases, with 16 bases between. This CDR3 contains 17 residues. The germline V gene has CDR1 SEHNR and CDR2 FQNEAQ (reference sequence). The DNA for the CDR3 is TGTGCCAGCAGCTTAAACTGGTCAGGGGCAAATAATTCACCCCTCCACTTT. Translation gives CASSLNWSGANNSPLHF.

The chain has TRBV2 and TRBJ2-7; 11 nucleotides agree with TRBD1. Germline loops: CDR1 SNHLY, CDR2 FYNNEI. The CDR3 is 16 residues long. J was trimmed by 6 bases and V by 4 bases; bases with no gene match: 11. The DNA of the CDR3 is TGTGCCAGCAGTGTGATATCGGGACAGGGGGGGAGCGAGCAGTACTTC. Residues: CASSVISGQGGSEQYF. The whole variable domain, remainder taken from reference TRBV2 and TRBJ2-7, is EPEVTQTPSHQVTQMGQEVILRCVPISNHLYFYWYRQILGQKVEFLVSFYNNEISEKSEIFDDQFSVERPDGSNFTLKIRSTKLEDSAMYFCASSVISGQGGSEQYFGPGTRLTVT.

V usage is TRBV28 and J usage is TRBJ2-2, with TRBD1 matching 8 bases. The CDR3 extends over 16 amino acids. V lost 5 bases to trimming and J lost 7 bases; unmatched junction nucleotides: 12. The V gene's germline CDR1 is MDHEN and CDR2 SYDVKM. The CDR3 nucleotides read TGTGCCAGCAGTCTCCATACAGGGGGTCGTGACGGGGAGCTGTTTTTT. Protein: CASSLHTGGRDGELFF. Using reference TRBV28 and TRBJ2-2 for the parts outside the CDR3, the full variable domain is DVKVTQSSRYLVKRTGEKVFLECVQDMDHENMFWYRQDPGLGLRLIYFSYDVKMKEKGDIPEGYSVSREKKERFSLILESASTNQTSMYLCASSLHTGGRDGELFFGEGSRLTVL.

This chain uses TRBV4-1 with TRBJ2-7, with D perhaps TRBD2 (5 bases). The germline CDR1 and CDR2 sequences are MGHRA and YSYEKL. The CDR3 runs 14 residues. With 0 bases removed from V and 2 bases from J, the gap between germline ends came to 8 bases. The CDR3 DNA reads TGCGCCAGCAGCCAAGATACCGGGGCCTACGAGCAGTACTTC. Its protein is CASSQDTGAYEQYF.

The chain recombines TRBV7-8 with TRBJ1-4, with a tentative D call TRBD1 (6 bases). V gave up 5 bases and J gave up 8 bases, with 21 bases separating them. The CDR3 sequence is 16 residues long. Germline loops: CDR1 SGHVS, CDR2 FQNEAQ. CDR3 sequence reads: CASSPRGARKGEKLFF. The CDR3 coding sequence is TGTGCCAGCAGCCCTCGGGGGGCCCGAAAAGGGGAAAAACTGTTTTTT.

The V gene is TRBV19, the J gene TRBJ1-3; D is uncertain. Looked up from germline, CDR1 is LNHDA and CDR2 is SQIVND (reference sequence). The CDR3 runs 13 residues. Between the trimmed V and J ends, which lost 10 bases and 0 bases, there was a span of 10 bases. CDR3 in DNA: TGTGCCACCGGACTCCACTCTGGAAACACCATATATTTT. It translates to CATGLHSGNTIYF. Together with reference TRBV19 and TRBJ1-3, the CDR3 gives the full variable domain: DGGITQSPKYLFRKEGQNVTLSCEQNLNHDAMYWYRQDPGQGLRLIYYSQIVNDFQKGDIAEGYSVSREKKESFPLTVTSAQKNPTAFYLCATGLHSGNTIYFGEGSWLTVV.

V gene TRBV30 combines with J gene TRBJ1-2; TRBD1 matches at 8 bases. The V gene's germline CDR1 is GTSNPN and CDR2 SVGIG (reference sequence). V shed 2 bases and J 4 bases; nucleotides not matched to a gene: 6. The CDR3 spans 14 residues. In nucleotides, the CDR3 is TGTGCCTGGAGTCCAGGGGGCTACAGCTATGGCTACACCTTC. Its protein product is CAWSPGGYSYGYTF.

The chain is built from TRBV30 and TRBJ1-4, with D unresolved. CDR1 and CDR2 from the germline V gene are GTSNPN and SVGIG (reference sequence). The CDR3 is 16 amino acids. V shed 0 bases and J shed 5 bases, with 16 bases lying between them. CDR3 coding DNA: TGTGCCTGGAGTGTAGAGGCGTTCGCGGGGAATGAAAAACTGTTTTTT. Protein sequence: CAWSVEAFAGNEKLFF. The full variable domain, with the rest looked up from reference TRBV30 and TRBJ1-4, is SQTIHQWPATLVQPVGSPLSLECTVEGTSNPNLYWYRQAAGRGLQLLFYSVGIGQISSEVPQNLSASRPQDRQFILSSKKLLLSDSGFYLCAWSVEAFAGNEKLFFGSGTQLSVL.

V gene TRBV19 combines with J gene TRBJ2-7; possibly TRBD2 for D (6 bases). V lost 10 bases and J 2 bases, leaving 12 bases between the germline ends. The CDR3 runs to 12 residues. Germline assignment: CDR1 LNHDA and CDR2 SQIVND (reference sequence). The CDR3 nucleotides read TGTGCCACCCGGGCGGGGACCTACGAGCAGTACTTC. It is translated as CATRAGTYEQYF. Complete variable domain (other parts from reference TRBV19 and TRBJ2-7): DGGITQSPKYLFRKEGQNVTLSCEQNLNHDAMYWYRQDPGQGLRLIYYSQIVNDFQKGDIAEGYSVSREKKESFPLTVTSAQKNPTAFYLCATRAGTYEQYFGPGTRLTVT.

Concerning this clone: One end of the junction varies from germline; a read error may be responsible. The CDR3 nucleotides are TGTGCTAGCAGCGAGACAGTTAGCTCCTACAATGAGCAGTTCTTC. The encoded protein is CASSETVSSYNEQFF. V gene TRBV7-7 combines with J gene TRBJ2-1; the D gene is possibly TRBD1 (5 bases). Germline V CDR1 and CDR2: SSHAT, FNYEAQ (reference sequence). The CDR3 totals 15 residues.

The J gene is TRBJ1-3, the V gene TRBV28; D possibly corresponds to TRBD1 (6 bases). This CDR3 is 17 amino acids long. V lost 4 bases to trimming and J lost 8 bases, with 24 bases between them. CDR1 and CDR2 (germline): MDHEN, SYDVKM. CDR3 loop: CASSSNTLTGLEDTIYF. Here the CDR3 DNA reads TGTGCCAGCAGTTCGAACACCCTAACAGGGCTTGAGGACACCATATATTTT.

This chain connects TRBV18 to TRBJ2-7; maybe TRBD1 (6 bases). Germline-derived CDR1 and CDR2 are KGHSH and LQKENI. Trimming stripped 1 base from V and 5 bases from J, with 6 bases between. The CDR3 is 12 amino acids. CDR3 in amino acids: CASSPQGDEQYF. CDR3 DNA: TGTGCCAGCTCACCACAGGGGGACGAGCAGTACTTC.

The CDR3 DNA reads as TGCGCCAGCAGCCAAGATCTACGGCAGGGGGTCTATGGCTACACCTTC. Translating it yields CASSQDLRQGVYGYTF. The V call is TRBV4-1, the J call TRBJ1-2; TRBD1 matches at 7 bases. The length of the CDR3 is 16 residues. Germline V gene data show CDR1 as MGHRA and CDR2 as YSYEKL. The ends lost 0 bases at V and 4 bases at J; junction bases unmatched: 8.

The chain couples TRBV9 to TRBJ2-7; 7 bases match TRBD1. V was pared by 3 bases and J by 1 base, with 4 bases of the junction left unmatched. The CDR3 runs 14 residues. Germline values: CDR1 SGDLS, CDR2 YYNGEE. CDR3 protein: CASSGRDSSYEQYF. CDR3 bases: TGTGCCAGCAGCGGCCGGGACAGTTCCTACGAGCAGTACTTC. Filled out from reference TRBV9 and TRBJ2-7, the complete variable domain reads DSGVTQTPKHLITATGQRVTLRCSPRSGDLSVYWYQQSLDQGLQFLIQYYNGEERAKGNILERFSAQQFPDLHSELNLSSLELGDSALYFCASSGRDSSYEQYFGPGTRLTVT.

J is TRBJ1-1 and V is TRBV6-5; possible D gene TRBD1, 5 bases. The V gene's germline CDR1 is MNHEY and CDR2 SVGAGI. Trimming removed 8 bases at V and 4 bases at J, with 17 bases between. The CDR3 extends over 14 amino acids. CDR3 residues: CASRTDGRATEAFF. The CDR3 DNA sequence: TGTGCCAGCCGAACGGACGGCAGGGCCACTGAAGCTTTCTTT.

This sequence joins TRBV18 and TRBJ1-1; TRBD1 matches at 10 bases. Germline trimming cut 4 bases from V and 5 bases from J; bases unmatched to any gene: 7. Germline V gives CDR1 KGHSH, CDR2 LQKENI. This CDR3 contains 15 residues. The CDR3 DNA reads TGTGCCAGCTCACGAATCGGACAGGGGGGAACTGAAGCTTTCTTT. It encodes CASSRIGQGGTEAFF.

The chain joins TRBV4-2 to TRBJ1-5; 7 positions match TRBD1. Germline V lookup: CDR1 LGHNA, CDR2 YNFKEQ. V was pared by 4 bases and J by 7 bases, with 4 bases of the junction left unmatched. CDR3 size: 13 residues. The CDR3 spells CASSLDRVQPQHF. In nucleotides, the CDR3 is TGTGCCAGCAGCCTTGACAGGGTCCAGCCCCAGCATTTT.

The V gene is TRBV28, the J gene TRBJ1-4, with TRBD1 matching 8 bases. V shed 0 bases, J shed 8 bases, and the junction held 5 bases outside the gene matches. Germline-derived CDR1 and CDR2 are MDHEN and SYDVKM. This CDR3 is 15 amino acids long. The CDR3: CASSLWTGEKEKLFF. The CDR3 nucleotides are TGTGCCAGCAGTTTATGGACAGGGGAAAAGGAAAAACTGTTTTTT. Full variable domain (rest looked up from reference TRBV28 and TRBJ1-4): DVKVTQSSRYLVKRTGEKVFLECVQDMDHENMFWYRQDPGLGLRLIYFSYDVKMKEKGDIPEGYSVSREKKERFSLILESASTNQTSMYLCASSLWTGEKEKLFFGSGTQLSVL.

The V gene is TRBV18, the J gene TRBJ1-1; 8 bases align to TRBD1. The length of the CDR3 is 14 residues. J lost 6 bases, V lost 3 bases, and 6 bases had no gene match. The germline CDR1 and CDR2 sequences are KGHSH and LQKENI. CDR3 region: CASSPGTGSPEAFF. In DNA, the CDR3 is TGTGCCAGCTCACCGGGGACAGGTTCCCCTGAAGCTTTCTTT.

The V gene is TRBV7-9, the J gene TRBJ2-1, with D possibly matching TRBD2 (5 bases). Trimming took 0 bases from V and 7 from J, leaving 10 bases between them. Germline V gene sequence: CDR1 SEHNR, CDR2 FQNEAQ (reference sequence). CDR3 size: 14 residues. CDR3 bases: TGTGCCAGCAGCTTAGCGGGAGACGTAAATGAGCAGTTCTTC. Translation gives CASSLAGDVNEQFF.

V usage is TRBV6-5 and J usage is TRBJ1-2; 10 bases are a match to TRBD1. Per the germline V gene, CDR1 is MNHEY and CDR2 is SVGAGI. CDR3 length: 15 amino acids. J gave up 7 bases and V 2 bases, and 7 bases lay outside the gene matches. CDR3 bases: TGTGCCAGCAGTTACGGAGACAGGGGGCGAGTTGGCTACACCTTC. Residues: CASSYGDRGRVGYTF.